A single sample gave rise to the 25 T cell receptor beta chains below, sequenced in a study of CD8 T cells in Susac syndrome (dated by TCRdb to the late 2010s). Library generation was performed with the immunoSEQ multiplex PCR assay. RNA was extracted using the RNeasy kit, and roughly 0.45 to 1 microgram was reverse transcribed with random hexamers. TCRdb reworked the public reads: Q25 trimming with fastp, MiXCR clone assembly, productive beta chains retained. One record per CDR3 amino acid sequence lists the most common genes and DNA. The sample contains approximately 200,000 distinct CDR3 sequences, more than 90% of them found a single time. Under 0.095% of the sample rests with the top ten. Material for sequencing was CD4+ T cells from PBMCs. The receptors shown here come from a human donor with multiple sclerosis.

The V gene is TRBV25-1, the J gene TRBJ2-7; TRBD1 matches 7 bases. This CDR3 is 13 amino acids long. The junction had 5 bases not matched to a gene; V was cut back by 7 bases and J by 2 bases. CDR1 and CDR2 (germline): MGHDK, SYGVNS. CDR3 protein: CASTAGGPYEQYF. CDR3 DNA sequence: TGTGCCAGCACTGCAGGGGGTCCCTACGAGCAGTACTTC.

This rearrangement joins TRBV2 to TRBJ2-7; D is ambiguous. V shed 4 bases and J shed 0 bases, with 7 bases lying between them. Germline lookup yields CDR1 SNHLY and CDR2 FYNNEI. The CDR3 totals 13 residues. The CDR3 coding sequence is TGTGCCAGCAGTGGGACGGCCTCCTACGAGCAGTACTTC. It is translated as CASSGTASYEQYF.

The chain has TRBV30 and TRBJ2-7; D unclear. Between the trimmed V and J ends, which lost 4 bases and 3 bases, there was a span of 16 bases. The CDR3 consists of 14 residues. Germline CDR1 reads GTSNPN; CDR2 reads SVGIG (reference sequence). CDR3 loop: CAWKVAGNNYEQYF. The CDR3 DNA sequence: TGTGCCTGGAAGGTGGCTGGGAATAACTACGAGCAGTACTTC.

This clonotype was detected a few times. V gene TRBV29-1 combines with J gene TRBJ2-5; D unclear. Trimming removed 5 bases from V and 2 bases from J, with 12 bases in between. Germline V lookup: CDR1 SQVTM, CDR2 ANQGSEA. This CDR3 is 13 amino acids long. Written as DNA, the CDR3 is TGCAGCGTTTCGAATGTACTTCAAGAGACCCAGTACTTC. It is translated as CSVSNVLQETQYF.

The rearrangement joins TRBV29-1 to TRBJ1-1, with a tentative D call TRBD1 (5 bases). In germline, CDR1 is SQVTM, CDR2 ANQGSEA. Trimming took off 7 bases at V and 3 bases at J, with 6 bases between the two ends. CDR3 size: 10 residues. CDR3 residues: CSGGDTEAFF. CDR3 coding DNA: TGCAGCGGGGGGGACACTGAAGCTTTCTTT.

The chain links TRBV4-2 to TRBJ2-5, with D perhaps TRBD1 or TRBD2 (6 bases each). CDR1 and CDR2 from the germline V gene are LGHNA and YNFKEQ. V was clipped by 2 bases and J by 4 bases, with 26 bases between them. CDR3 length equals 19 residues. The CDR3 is CASSQTGFGSIAALETQYF. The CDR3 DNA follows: TGTGCCAGCAGCCAAACAGGGTTTGGAAGTATAGCGGCATTAGAGACCCAGTACTTC.

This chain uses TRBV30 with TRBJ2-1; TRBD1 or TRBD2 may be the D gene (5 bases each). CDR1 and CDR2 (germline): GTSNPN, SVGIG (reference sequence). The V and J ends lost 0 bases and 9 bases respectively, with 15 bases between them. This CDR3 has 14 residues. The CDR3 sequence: CAWSVGGVGSEQFF. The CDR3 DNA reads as TGTGCCTGGAGTGTTGGGGGAGTGGGAAGTGAGCAGTTCTTC. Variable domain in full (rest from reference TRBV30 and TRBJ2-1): SQTIHQWPATLVQPVGSPLSLECTVEGTSNPNLYWYRQAAGRGLQLLFYSVGIGQISSEVPQNLSASRPQDRQFILSSKKLLLSDSGFYLCAWSVGGVGSEQFFGPGTRLTVL.

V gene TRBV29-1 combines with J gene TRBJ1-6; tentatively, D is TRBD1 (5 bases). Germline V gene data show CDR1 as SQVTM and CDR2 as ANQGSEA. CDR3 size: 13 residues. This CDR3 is CSIRDGSNSPLHF. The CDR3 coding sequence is TGCAGTATCAGGGACGGATCCAATTCACCCCTCCACTTT. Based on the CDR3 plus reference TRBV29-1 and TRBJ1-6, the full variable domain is SAVISQKPSRDICQRGTSLTIQCQVDSQVTMMFWYRQQPGQSLTLIATANQGSEATYESGFVIDKFPISRPNLTFSTLTVSNMSPEDSSIYLCSIRDGSNSPLHFGNGTRLTVT.

As DNA, the CDR3 is TGTGCCAGCAGCGTAGCGAGTACTAGCGGGGGGGCTGAGCAGTTCTTC. Its translation: CASSVASTSGGAEQFF. The rearrangement joins TRBV9 to TRBJ2-1; 13 bases align to TRBD2. The CDR3 runs 16 residues. The V and J ends lost 0 bases and 9 bases, in that order; junction bases with no gene match: 6. CDR1 is SGDLS, CDR2 YYNGEE, per germline.

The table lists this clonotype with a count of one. The chain's CDR3 is CAITRTGGSYEQYF. In nucleotides, the CDR3 is TGTGCCATCACCCGGACAGGGGGTTCCTACGAGCAGTACTTC. This chain connects TRBV10-3 to TRBJ2-7, with 10 positions matching TRBD1. This CDR3 is 14 amino acids long. The germline CDR1 and CDR2 sequences are ENHRY and SYGVKD. Trimming cost V 7 bases and J 1 base; bases outside gene matches: 4.

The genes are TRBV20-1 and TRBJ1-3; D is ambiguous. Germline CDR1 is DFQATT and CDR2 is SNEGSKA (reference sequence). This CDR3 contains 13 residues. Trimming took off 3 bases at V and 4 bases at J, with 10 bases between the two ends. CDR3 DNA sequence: TGCAGTGCTAGTAAAGTCGCGGGAAACACCATATATTTT. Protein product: CSASKVAGNTIYF.

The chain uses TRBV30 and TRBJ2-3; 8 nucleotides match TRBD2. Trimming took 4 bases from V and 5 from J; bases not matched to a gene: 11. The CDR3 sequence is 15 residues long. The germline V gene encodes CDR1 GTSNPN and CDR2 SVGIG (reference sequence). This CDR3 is CAWTARGLAGDTQYF. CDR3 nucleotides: TGTGCCTGGACCGCAAGAGGGCTAGCGGGAGATACGCAGTATTTT.

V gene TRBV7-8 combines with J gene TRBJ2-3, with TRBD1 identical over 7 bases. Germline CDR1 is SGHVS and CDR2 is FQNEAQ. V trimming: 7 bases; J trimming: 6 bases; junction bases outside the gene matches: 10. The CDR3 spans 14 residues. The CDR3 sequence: CASNLNRGSDTQYF. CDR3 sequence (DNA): TGTGCCAGCAACCTTAACAGGGGCAGCGATACGCAGTATTTT.

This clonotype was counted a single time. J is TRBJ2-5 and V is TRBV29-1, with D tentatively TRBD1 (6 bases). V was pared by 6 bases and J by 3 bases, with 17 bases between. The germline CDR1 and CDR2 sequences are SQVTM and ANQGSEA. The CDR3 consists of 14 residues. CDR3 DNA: TGCAGCGTGGCGGAGAAGGGGGTTAAAGAGACCCAGTACTTC. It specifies CSVAEKGVKETQYF.

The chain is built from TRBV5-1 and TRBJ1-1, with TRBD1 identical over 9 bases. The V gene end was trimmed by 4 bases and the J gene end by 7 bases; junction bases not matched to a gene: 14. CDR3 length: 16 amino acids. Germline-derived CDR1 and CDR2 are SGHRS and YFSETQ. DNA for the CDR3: TGCGCCAGCAGCCTGGCAACCCGGGACAGGGATTTTGAAGCTTTCTTT. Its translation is CASSLATRDRDFEAFF.

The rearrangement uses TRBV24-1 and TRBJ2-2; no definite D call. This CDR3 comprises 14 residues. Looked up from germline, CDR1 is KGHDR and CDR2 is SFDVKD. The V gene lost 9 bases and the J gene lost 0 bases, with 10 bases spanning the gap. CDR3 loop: CATGSRSNTGELFF. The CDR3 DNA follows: TGTGCCACCGGCAGTAGATCGAACACCGGGGAGCTGTTTTTT.

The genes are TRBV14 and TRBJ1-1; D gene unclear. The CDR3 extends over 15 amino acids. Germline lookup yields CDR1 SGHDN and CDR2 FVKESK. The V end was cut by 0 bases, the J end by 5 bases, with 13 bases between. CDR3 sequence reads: CASSQEAGRWTEAFF. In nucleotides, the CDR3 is TGTGCCAGCAGCCAAGAAGCGGGGAGATGGACTGAAGCTTTCTTT. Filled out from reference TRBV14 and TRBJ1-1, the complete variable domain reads EAGVTQFPSHSVIEKGQTVTLRCDPISGHDNLYWYRRVMGKEIKFLLHFVKESKQDESGMPNNRFLAERTGGTYSTLKVQPAELEDSGVYFCASSQEAGRWTEAFFGQGTRLTVV.

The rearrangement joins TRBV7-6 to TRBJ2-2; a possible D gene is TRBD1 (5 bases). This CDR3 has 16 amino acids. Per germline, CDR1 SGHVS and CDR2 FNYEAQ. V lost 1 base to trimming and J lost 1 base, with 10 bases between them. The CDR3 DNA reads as TGTGCCAGCAGCTTAGGCAGGGTCTGGAACACCGGGGAGCTGTTTTTT. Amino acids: CASSLGRVWNTGELFF.

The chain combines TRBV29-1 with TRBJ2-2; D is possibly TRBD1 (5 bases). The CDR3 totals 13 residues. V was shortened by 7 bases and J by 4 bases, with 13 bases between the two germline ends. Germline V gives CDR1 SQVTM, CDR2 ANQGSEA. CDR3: CSAGGRATGELFF. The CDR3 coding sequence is TGCAGCGCCGGCGGCAGGGCCACCGGGGAGCTGTTTTTT.

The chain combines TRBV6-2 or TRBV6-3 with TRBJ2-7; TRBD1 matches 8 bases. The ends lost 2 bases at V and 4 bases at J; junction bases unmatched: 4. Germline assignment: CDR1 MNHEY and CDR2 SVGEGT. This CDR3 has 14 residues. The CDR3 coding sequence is TGTGCCAGCAGTTACGTGGACAGGGTGTACGAGCAGTACTTC. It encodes CASSYVDRVYEQYF.

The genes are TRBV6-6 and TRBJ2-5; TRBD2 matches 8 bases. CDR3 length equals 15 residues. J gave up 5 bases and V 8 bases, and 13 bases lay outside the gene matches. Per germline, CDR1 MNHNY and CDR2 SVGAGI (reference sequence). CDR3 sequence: CASVYGGASWETQYF. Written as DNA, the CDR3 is TGTGCCAGCGTATACGGGGGGGCATCGTGGGAGACCCAGTACTTC.

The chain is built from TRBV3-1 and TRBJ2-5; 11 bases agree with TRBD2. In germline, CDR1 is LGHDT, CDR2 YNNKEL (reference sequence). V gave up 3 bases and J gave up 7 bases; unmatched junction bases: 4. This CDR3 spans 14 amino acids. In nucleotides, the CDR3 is TGTGCCAGCAGCCACACTAGCGGGGGAAGGACCCAGTACTTC. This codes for CASSHTSGGRTQYF.

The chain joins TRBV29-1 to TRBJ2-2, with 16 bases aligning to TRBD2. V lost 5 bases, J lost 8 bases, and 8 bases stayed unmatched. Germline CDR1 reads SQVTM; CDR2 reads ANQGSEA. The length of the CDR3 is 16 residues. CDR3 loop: CSVKSGLAGGPGELFF. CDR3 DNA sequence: TGCAGCGTTAAATCGGGACTAGCGGGGGGGCCTGGGGAGCTGTTTTTT.

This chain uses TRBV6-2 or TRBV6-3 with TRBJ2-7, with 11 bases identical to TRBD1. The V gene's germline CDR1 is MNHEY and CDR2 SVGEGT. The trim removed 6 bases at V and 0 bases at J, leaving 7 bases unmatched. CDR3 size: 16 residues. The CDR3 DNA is TGTGCCAGCAGACAACCGGGACAGGGGGACTCCTACGAGCAGTACTTC. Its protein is CASRQPGQGDSYEQYF.

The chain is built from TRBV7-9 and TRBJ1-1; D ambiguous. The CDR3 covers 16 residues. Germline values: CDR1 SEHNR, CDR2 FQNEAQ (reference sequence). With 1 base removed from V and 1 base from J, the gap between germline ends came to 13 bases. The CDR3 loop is CASSLVSGLTNTEAFF. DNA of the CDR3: TGTGCCAGCAGCTTAGTCTCAGGTCTAACGAACACTGAAGCTTTCTTT.